These 18 T cell receptor beta chains came from one sample sequenced in a study of T cell repertoires in cytomegalovirus infection. One entry per CDR3 protein, called by TCRdb with MiXCR from the reads. Among about 530,000 distinct CDR3 sequences listed, more than 20% were seen once. Sequenced material: PBMCs. Receptors were obtained from a human donor in good health (CMV status not recorded). Some clones in this sample may be carry-over from other donors' samples.

This clonotype was detected a few times. The V and J genes are TRBV12-3 or TRBV12-4 and TRBJ1-2, with D unclear. The CDR3 runs to 14 residues. Trimming shortened V by 7 bases and J by 4 bases, and 16 bases separated the two germline ends. The CDR3 region is CASNLGQQIYGYTF. CDR3 coding DNA: TGTGCCAGCAACCTTGGGCAGCAAATCTATGGCTACACCTTC.

The genes are TRBV28 and TRBJ2-7; possibly TRBD1 for D (6 bases). Deletions cut 7 bases from V and 2 bases from J, with 12 bases between. Germline lookup yields CDR1 MDHEN and CDR2 SYDVKM. CDR3 length: 13 amino acids. In nucleotides, the CDR3 is TGTGCCAGCAATCCAGGGGCCCCCTACGAGCAGTACTTC. It yields the protein CASNPGAPYEQYF.

This clonotype has just one count. This chain links TRBV2 with TRBJ1-1; TRBD1 aligns across 7 bases. V trimming: 4 bases; J trimming: 4 bases; junction bases outside the gene matches: 9. Germline-derived CDR1 and CDR2 are SNHLY and FYNNEI. The CDR3 sequence is 15 residues long. The chain's CDR3 is CASSVLSAGGTEAFF. In DNA, the CDR3 is TGTGCCAGCAGTGTGCTTTCGGCAGGGGGCACTGAAGCTTTCTTT.

The rearrangement links TRBV20-1 to TRBJ1-6, with a tentative D call TRBD1 (6 bases). CDR1 is DFQATT, CDR2 SNEGSKA, per germline (reference sequence). This CDR3 region has 15 residues. Trimming took 1 base from V and 2 from J, leaving 9 bases between them. This CDR3 reads CSARGTAAYNSPLHF. DNA of the CDR3: TGCAGTGCTAGAGGGACAGCCGCCTATAATTCACCCCTCCACTTT.

The chain joins TRBV20-1 to TRBJ2-1, with D perhaps assigned TRBD1 or TRBD2 (5 bases each). Germline CDR1 is DFQATT and CDR2 is SNEGSKA (reference sequence). V was clipped by 7 bases and J by 5 bases, with 15 bases between them. The CDR3 is made up of 13 amino acids. In nucleotides, the CDR3 is TGCAGTGTACTCCGGGACGACAACAATGAGCAGTTCTTC. This sequence encodes CSVLRDDNNEQFF.

This CDR3 reads CASNPSGSLKTQYF. The CDR3 DNA sequence: TGTGCCAGCAACCCTAGCGGGAGTCTAAAGACCCAGTACTTC. The chain employs TRBV6-2 or TRBV6-3 and TRBJ2-5; 10 positions agree with TRBD2. The CDR3 contains 14 residues. Losses at the gene ends were 7 bases for V and 6 bases for J; bases not matched to a gene: 8. Germline V CDR1 and CDR2: MNHEY, SVGEGT.

In its sample, this clonotype was seen a few times. The chain has TRBV6-1 and TRBJ1-5; possibly TRBD1 for D (5 bases). CDR1 and CDR2 from the germline V gene are MNHNS and SASEGT. V was pared by 7 bases and J by 6 bases, with 22 bases between. CDR3 size: 16 residues. The CDR3 loop reads CASKPMRQSSGQPQHF. The CDR3 bases are TGTGCCAGCAAACCGATGCGACAGTCTAGCGGTCAGCCCCAGCATTTT.

This clonotype was seen only a few times. V usage is TRBV27 and J usage is TRBJ2-4, with a tentative D call TRBD2 (6 bases). The CDR3 runs to 16 residues. The germline V gene encodes CDR1 MNHEY and CDR2 SMNVEV (reference sequence). Trimming took 2 bases from V and 0 from J, leaving 11 bases between them. The CDR3 region is CASSLPRDLAKNIQYF. The CDR3 coding sequence is TGTGCCAGCAGTTTACCGCGGGACCTAGCCAAAAACATTCAGTACTTC.

This clonotype was counted only a few times. The genes are TRBV11-2 and TRBJ2-1, with D unresolved. The CDR3 sequence is 15 residues long. Trimming removed 1 base from V and 8 bases from J, with 15 bases in between. The germline V gene has CDR1 SGHAT and CDR2 FQNNGV. The CDR3 sequence: CASSLVTGSVDEQFF. The CDR3 DNA is TGTGCCAGCAGCTTAGTTACGGGTTCCGTCGATGAGCAGTTCTTC. Filled out from reference TRBV11-2 and TRBJ2-1, the complete variable domain reads EAGVAQSPRYKIIEKRQSVAFWCNPISGHATLYWYQQILGQGPKLLIQFQNNGVVDDSQLPKDRFSAERLKGVDSTLKIQPAKLEDSAVYLCASSLVTGSVDEQFFGPGTRLTVL.

The chain employs TRBV9 and TRBJ1-1; D might be TRBD1 (5 bases). CDR1 SGDLS and CDR2 YYNGEE come from the germline V gene. The CDR3 is 15 residues long. Between the trimmed V and J ends, which lost 3 bases and 3 bases, there was a span of 15 bases. The CDR3 DNA follows: TGTGCCAGCAGCGCCGGGCCCCAGGGCCACACTGAAGCTTTCTTT. Its translation is CASSAGPQGHTEAFF. Based on the CDR3 plus reference TRBV9 and TRBJ1-1, the full variable domain is DSGVTQTPKHLITATGQRVTLRCSPRSGDLSVYWYQQSLDQGLQFLIQYYNGEERAKGNILERFSAQQFPDLHSELNLSSLELGDSALYFCASSAGPQGHTEAFFGQGTRLTVV.

This chain's CDR3 is CASSLAISGGTEAFF. The DNA for the CDR3 is TGTGCCAGCAGTTTAGCCATCTCAGGGGGCACTGAAGCTTTCTTT. V gene TRBV12-3 or TRBV12-4 combines with J gene TRBJ1-1; 7 nucleotides align to TRBD1. V was pared by 0 bases and J by 4 bases, with 5 bases of the junction left unmatched. There are 15 residues in the CDR3.

This clonotype was detected a few times. J is TRBJ2-7 and V is TRBV10-3; D is tentatively TRBD1 or TRBD2 (5 bases each). The germline gives CDR1 ENHRY, CDR2 SYGVKD. The CDR3 is 12 residues long. V dropped 8 bases and J dropped 5 bases, with 13 bases sitting between them. This chain's CDR3 is CAIGQGGHEQYV. The CDR3 nucleotides are TGTGCCATCGGGCAGGGCGGGCACGAGCAGTACGTC.

This clonotype occurred many times. The V and J genes are TRBV7-2 and TRBJ2-5; 9 bases match TRBD1. The CDR3 has 16 amino acids. The germline gives CDR1 SGHTA, CDR2 FQGNSA. V trimming: 3 bases; J trimming: 2 bases; junction bases outside the gene matches: 7. The CDR3 reads CASSFQGQGSQETQYF. DNA for the CDR3: TGTGCCAGCAGCTTCCAAGGACAGGGGAGTCAAGAGACCCAGTACTTC.

The V and J genes are TRBV12-5 and TRBJ2-5, with D hard to call. This CDR3 has 11 amino acids. Germline V gene sequence: CDR1 LGHNT, CDR2 FRNRAP. Trimming stripped 3 bases from V and 10 bases from J, with 9 bases between. In DNA form, the CDR3 reads TGTGCTAGTGGTTTCCGGAATCTCCAGTACTTC. Amino acids: CASGFRNLQYF. Combining the CDR3 with reference TRBV12-5 and TRBJ2-5 gives the whole variable domain DARVTQTPRHKVTEMGQEVTMRCQPILGHNTVFWYRQTMMQGLELLAYFRNRAPLDDSGMPKDRFSAEMPDATLATLKIQPSEPRDSAVYFCASGFRNLQYFGPGTRLLVL.

This clonotype was counted only a few times. The rearrangement uses TRBV7-8 and TRBJ2-7; 10 nucleotides align to TRBD2. The junction had 5 bases not matched to a gene; V was cut back by 2 bases and J by 7 bases. The CDR3 has 14 amino acids. CDR1 and CDR2 (germline): SGHVS, FQNEAQ. CDR3 residues: CASSLLAGVGEQYV. CDR3 in DNA: TGTGCCAGCAGCTTACTAGCGGGAGTTGGGGAGCAGTACGTC.

This clonotype was seen only a few times. J is TRBJ1-5 and V is TRBV6-2 or TRBV6-3, with 9 nucleotides matching TRBD1. The J segment lost 0 bases and the V segment lost 0 bases, leaving 9 bases of the junction unmatched. CDR1 is MNHEY and CDR2 is SVGEGT in the germline V gene. The length of the CDR3 is 19 residues. This CDR3 is CASSYSRDRDLRSNQPQHF. The CDR3 DNA reads TGTGCCAGCAGTTACTCTAGGGACAGGGATTTACGTAGCAATCAGCCCCAGCATTTT.

The V and J genes are TRBV6-1 and TRBJ2-3; 9 nucleotides align to TRBD1. The V and J ends lost 8 bases and 2 bases, in that order; junction bases with no gene match: 5. The CDR3 contains 14 residues. From germline, CDR1 is MNHNS and CDR2 SASEGT. The CDR3 DNA sequence: TGTGCCAGCGCAGACAGGGGGGCCACAGATACGCAGTATTTT. As protein: CASADRGATDTQYF.

The genes are TRBV5-6 and TRBJ2-1; D may be TRBD1 (5 bases). Trimming shortened V by 2 bases and J by 7 bases, and 13 bases separated the two germline ends. The CDR3 sequence is 14 residues long. Germline-derived CDR1 and CDR2 are SGHDT and YYEEEE. The CDR3 DNA is TGTGCCAGCAGCTTTGTTGGCAGGGAAAATGAGCAGTTCTTC. Translated, it gives CASSFVGRENEQFF.